Below, one TCR beta chain is given with its context. These data are taken from a study of blood T cell repertoires in COVID-19. Study overall: Acute and convalescent COVID-19 samples came from the United States, Italy and Spain. The cDNA or gDNA used as material had been derived from T cells, B-cell-depleted T cells, or PBMCs.

Study processing details: By means of reference gene primer amplification, nucleated cell counts were estimated. Here immunoSEQ multiplex PCR was the method, and the copy in TCRdb shows in-frame clones only, minus some. V, J and clone size are those of that table, while D and trimming were read from the DNA. The sample lists 120,000 to 150,000 clones, 88% seen once, with about 2.3% in the top ten. The CDR3 totals 15 residues. V was shortened by 7 bases and J by 7 bases, with 17 bases between the two germline ends. Germline loops: CDR1 SNHLY, CDR2 FYNNEI. This TCR was sampled from a human donor in a cohort sampled during active COVID-19. Source material: peripheral blood. The chain combines TRBV2 with TRBJ1-6, with a tentative D call TRBD1 (6 bases). The CDR3 DNA reads as TGTGCCAGCACCGGTGGTGGGGGGGCGAATTCACCCCTCCACTTT. This codes for CASTGGGGANSPLHF.